The present T cell receptor (beta chain) was sequenced within a study of blood T cell repertoires in COVID-19 (dated by TCRdb to about 2020). Turning to the overall study: Samples covering the acute and convalescent phases of COVID-19 were provided by collaborators in the United States, Italy and Spain. The prospective study material was composed of cDNA or gDNA derived from T cells, B-cell-depleted T cells, or PBMCs. The dataset comprised deeply sampled blood TCRbeta repertoires from subjects exposed to, actively infected with, or recovered from COVID-19. The repertoires were released in a freely available public database meant as a resource for research on the immune response to SARS-CoV-2. Samples came from the ongoing ImmuneRACE study (first 160 participants) plus 1,254 subjects from 6 global collaborators. Nearly every sample came with metadata listing a de-identified subject ID, COVID-19 status, age in years and sex. Where HLA class I and class II types were available, the types were taken from metadata supplied by the sample provider, not from assay-based typing. Results and caveats for the whole study, not just this receptor: Clinical and demographic metadata were provided uncurated, with the amount varying by source and participant.

With regard to this clone: The antigen it binds to is not known. One base away there is no much larger clone; base qualities are not given.

The immunoSEQ Assay, a bias-controlled multiplex PCR, was used to amplify TCRbeta CDR3 regions from genomic DNA. Processing in the source paper ran as follows. The number of nucleated cells in each sample was estimated by amplification of reference gene primers within the assay. To quantify the absolute abundance of each unique TCRbeta CDR3 rearrangement, sequence reads were collapsed and filtered. For each sample, productive Simpson clonality was calculated as the square root of Simpson's diversity index over productive rearrangements. TCRdb's version of the immuneACCESS table is confined to in-frame rearrangements and falls short of the full clone set. An unresolved V gene accounts for under half of the shortfall where checked; the remainder is of unknown origin. V, J and clone size reflect that table, while D and trimming were determined from the DNA. The sample table lists roughly 300,000 clones, 70% to 85% of them with a count of one. Roughly 1.5% of the sample lies in the top ten.

In Seattle, one collaborating source enrolled patients while the infection was active and tracked those patients longitudinally over the course of disease. Whole blood was collected in K2EDTA tubes by collaborating institutions according to the institutions' own protocols. Collaborator samples were shipped for TCRbeta analysis as frozen whole blood, isolated PBMCs, or DNA extracted from either sample type. In the germline V gene (reference sequence), CDR1 corresponds to LNHDA and CDR2 to SQIVND. Unmatched junction bases come to 5, with V trimmed by 3 bases and J by 3 bases. CDR3 length: 15 amino acids, cysteine to phenylalanine. Only the CDR3 region is kept as DNA, spanning 45 bases read in frame from base 1.

This receptor was identified in a human donor with COVID-19, enrolled during active disease. The donor label of this sample is uncertain. The chain uses TRBV19 and TRBJ2-7, with 10 bases matching TRBD2. Sequencing used peripheral blood. The CDR3 in this case is CASSIGTSAYYEQYF. The DNA sequence reads TGTGCCAGTAGTATTGGGACTAGCGCCTACTACGAGCAGTACTTC.